The T cell receptor beta chain under discussion was sequenced for a study of T cell repertoires in cytomegalovirus infection. Study overall: Public TCR beta signatures were indicative of both CMV infection and a matching HLA type.

In the case of this clonotype: Its antigen is as yet unknown.

TCRdb analysed the reads with MiXCR anew, one entry per CDR3 protein. The sample lists roughly 860,000 distinct CDR3 sequences; around a third were seen once. Points from the study as a whole: Cumulated frequencies of public TCR beta families served to identify carriers of CMV plus the relevant HLA. The ex vivo response was dominated by HLA-C-restricted CMV-specific TCR beta clonotypes.

The material sequenced was cultured CD8+ T cells from PBMCs, taken from culture after CMV antigen stimulation. This receptor was identified in a human donor in good health (CMV status not recorded). Some clones in this sample may be carry-over from other donors' samples.

CDR3 sequence reads: CASSSTEETQYF. The CDR3 DNA reads TGTGCCAGCAGTTCGACGGAGGAGACCCAGTACTTC. The V call is TRBV2, the J call TRBJ2-5; no clear D gene. CDR3 size: 12 residues. The V and J ends lost 5 bases and 5 bases respectively, with 9 bases between them. CDR1 SNHLY and CDR2 FYNNEI come from the germline V gene.